This is a list of T cell receptor beta chains from one sample in a study of CD8+CD57+ T cells in acquired aplastic anemia. TCRdb used MiXCR to reprocess the reads, holding one entry per CDR3 protein. The top ten clones hold about 29% of a sample with roughly 200,000 distinct CDR3 sequences, about 59% of them seen once. The sequencing sample was made of sorted CD4+, CD8+, or CD8+CD57+ T cells (not recorded which) from PBMCs. The receptors come from a human donor in good health. The CDR3 runs from the conserved cysteine through the conserved F or W. D genes are given only for firm matches. The size entry is marked missing in some rows and otherwise reads once, few, many or a size class.

J gene | CDR3 length | V gene | clone size | D gene | CDR3 DNA | CDR3 protein
TRBJ1-6 | 14 | TRBV7-2 | . | TRBD1 | TGTGCCAGCAGCTCGGGACAGGGGGAATCACCCCTCCACTTT | CASSSGQGESPLHF
TRBJ2-7 | 12 | TRBV2 | . | . | TGTGCCAGCCAACAGGACACCTACGAGCAGTACTTC | CASQQDTYEQYF
TRBJ1-6 | 14 | TRBV19 | . | . | TGTGCCAGTAGTTTGCGGACGTATAATTCACCCCTCCACTTT | CASSLRTYNSPLHF
TRBJ1-1 | 16 | TRBV19 | . | . | TGTGCCAGTAGTCAACAGGCGGGACGATTGAACACTGAAGCTTTCTTT | CASSQQAGRLNTEAFF
TRBJ2-6 | 18 | TRBV5-6 | many | . | TGTGCCAGCAGCTTGGTTCAGTACCGAAGCTCTGGGGCCAACGTCCTGACTTTC | CASSLVQYRSSGANVLTF
TRBJ1-5 | 15 | TRBV12-3/TRBV12-4 | . | . | TGTGCCAGCAGTTTAGACGCAGGGTCGGGGCAGCCCCAGCATTTT | CASSLDAGSGQPQHF
TRBJ1-6 | 13 | TRBV10-3 | . | TRBD1 | TGTGCCATCGGACAGGACTCGAATTCACCCCTCCACTTT | CAIGQDSNSPLHF
TRBJ2-2 | 15 | TRBV5-1 | . | TRBD1 | TGCGCCAGCGGCTTGACAGGGGGCACGACCGGGGAGCTGTTTTTT | CASGLTGGTTGELFF
TRBJ2-1 | 15 | TRBV6-4 | . | TRBD2 | TGTGCCAGCAGTGACTCTCATAGCGGGAGGCCCCCGAGGTTCTTC | CASSDSHSGRPPRFF
TRBJ2-1 | 17 | TRBV24-1 | . | . | TGTGCCACCAGTGATTTTGGAGGGGTCCACGTACATCGGGAGCAGTTCTTC | CATSDFGGVHVHREQFF
TRBJ2-1 | 14 | TRBV19 | many | . | TGTGCCAGTAGTATATCTTTGGCTAGCGATGAGCAGTTCTTC | CASSISLASDEQFF
TRBJ2-7 | 12 | TRBV20-1 | . | . | TGCAGTGCTAGAGATCAGCCCTACGAGCAGTACTTC | CSARDQPYEQYF
TRBJ2-3 | 13 | TRBV10-1 | few | . | TGCGCCAGCAGCCTCTCGGGGGCAGATACGCAGTATTTT | CASSLSGADTQYF
TRBJ2-7 | 18 | TRBV24-1 | . | TRBD1 | TGTGCCACCAGTGTAAACCGGCCCTCTCGGGACAGGGTATCCGAGCAGTACTTC | CATSVNRPSRDRVSEQYF
TRBJ2-2 | 14 | TRBV2 | once | TRBD1 | TGTGCCAGCAGGACAGGGCCATACACCGGGGAGCTGTTTTTT | CASRTGPYTGELFF
TRBJ1-5 | 12 | TRBV7-8 | few | TRBD1 | TGTGCCAGCAGCTTATGGGACAGCTACGAGCATTTT | CASSLWDSYEHF
TRBJ2-3 | 15 | TRBV6-4 | . | . | TGTGCCAGCAGTGACATCTCCGGGGCGAGCGATACGCAGTATTTT | CASSDISGASDTQYF
TRBJ1-1 | 11 | TRBV19 | . | . | TGTGCCAGTAGTATAACTCGGAGAGCTTTCTTT | CASSITRRAFF
TRBJ2-7 | 13 | TRBV7-9 | . | . | TGTGCCCTAGCCCAAGAGGGGGATTACGAGCAGTACTTC | CALAQEGDYEQYF
TRBJ2-6 | 20 | TRBV6-2/TRBV6-3 | many | TRBD2 | TGTGCCAGCAGTTACGGGGGGGAGAGCGGAACAAGCTCTGGGGCCAACGTCCTGACTTTC | CASSYGGESGTSSGANVLTF
TRBJ1-5 | 14 | TRBV7-9 | . | . | TGTGCCAGCAGCTTAGGGGCTAGCAATCAGCCCCAGCATTTT | CASSLGASNQPQHF
TRBJ1-6 | 14 | TRBV6-4 | . | TRBD1 | TGTGCCAGCAGTGCAAGACAGGGGAATTCACCCCTCCACTTT | CASSARQGNSPLHF
TRBJ1-5 | 14 | TRBV19 | . | . | TGTGCCAGTAGTATTGGACTTAGCAATCAGCCCCAGCATTTT | CASSIGLSNQPQHF
TRBJ2-7 | 14 | TRBV20-1 | many | TRBD2 | TGCAGTGCTCTCGGGACTACTAACTCCTACGAGCAGTACTTC | CSALGTTNSYEQYF
TRBJ2-6 | 16 | TRBV9 | many | . | TGTGCCAGCAGCGTAGGAAGGGGCTCTGGGGCCAACGTCCTGACTTTC | CASSVGRGSGANVLTF
TRBJ2-1 | 10 | TRBV20-1 | . | . | TGCAGTGCATCGCCCGTTGAGCAGTTCTTC | CSASPVEQFF
TRBJ1-2 | 13 | TRBV10-3 | . | . | TGTGCCATCAGTGAGGACCGTAACTATGGCTACACCTTC | CAISEDRNYGYTF
TRBJ2-1 | 15 | TRBV5-1 | . | . | TGCGCCAGCAGCTTGGGAGCGGGCTCATGGAATGAGCAGTTCTTC | CASSLGAGSWNEQFF
TRBJ1-5 | 15 | TRBV19 | many | . | TGTGCCAGTAGCCCAGGGACCTCTAGCAATCAGCCCCAGCATTTT | CASSPGTSSNQPQHF
TRBJ2-2 | 17 | TRBV7-6 | . | . | TGTGCCAGCAGCTTGAATGGGGCAGGGTGGGTCACCGGGGAGCTGTTTTTT | CASSLNGAGWVTGELFF
TRBJ2-7 | 15 | TRBV11-2 | once | TRBD2 | TGTGCCAGCAGCCATCCGGGGAGGGGACCCCACGAGCGGTACTTC | CASSHPGRGPHERYF
TRBJ1-2 | 14 | TRBV7-8 | . | . | TGTGCCAGCAGCCCAGAGGGGGGGCCCTATGGCTACACCTTC | CASSPEGGPYGYTF
TRBJ2-7 | 14 | TRBV7-9 | few | . | TGTGCCAGCAGCTTAGGATCAGGGCGGTACGAGCAGTACTTC | CASSLGSGRYEQYF
TRBJ1-5 | 15 | TRBV25-1 | few | . | TGTGCCAGCAGTTCAGGGGAAGTCAGCAATCAGCCCCAGCATTTT | CASSSGEVSNQPQHF
TRBJ1-6 | 15 | TRBV7-9 | many | TRBD1 | TGTGCCAGCAGCTCCACAATTGGACAGGTTTCACCCCTCCACTTT | CASSSTIGQVSPLHF
TRBJ2-7 | 14 | TRBV12-3/TRBV12-4 | few | TRBD1 | TGTGCCAGCAGTTGGGAGACAGGGGCCTACGAGCAGTACTTC | CASSWETGAYEQYF
TRBJ2-1 | 15 | TRBV7-9 | . | . | TGTGCCAGCAGCTCTAGGGGGGGGGGTGCAAATGAGCAGTTCTTC | CASSSRGGGANEQFF
TRBJ1-2 | 14 | TRBV19 | . | TRBD1 | TGTGCCAGTAGCGGGACAGGGGGGAACTATGGCTACACCTTC | CASSGTGGNYGYTF
TRBJ2-7 | 12 | TRBV5-1 | few | . | TGCGCCAGCAGCTCCTCTGCCTCCGAGCAGTACTTC | CASSSSASEQYF
TRBJ2-5 | 14 | TRBV11-2 | few | TRBD1 | TGTGCCAGCAGCTTAGTCCCAGGGGGTCCGACCCAGTACTTC | CASSLVPGGPTQYF
TRBJ1-1 | 14 | TRBV7-9 | few | . | TGTGCCAGCAGCTTACAGGGAGGGAACACTGAAGCTTTCTTT | CASSLQGGNTEAFF
TRBJ2-5 | 16 | TRBV20-1 | . | TRBD1 | TGCAGTGCTAGACCAACAGGGGAAAGAGTACAAGAGACCCAGTACTTC | CSARPTGERVQETQYF
TRBJ2-7 | 13 | TRBV19 | . | . | TGTGCCAGTAGTATCCGCCAACTCTACGAGCAGTACTTC | CASSIRQLYEQYF
TRBJ2-7 | 11 | TRBV7-9 | few | . | TGTGCCAGCAGTGGTCCCTACGAGCAGTACTTC | CASSGPYEQYF
TRBJ2-7 | 12 | TRBV5-1 | . | . | TGCGCCAGCAGGATGGAGAGCTACGAGCAGTACTTC | CASRMESYEQYF
TRBJ2-7 | 16 | TRBV4-1 | . | . | TGCGCCAGCAGCCAAGGGGGAGGGGGACTTTACTACGAGCAGTACTTC | CASSQGGGGLYYEQYF
TRBJ2-7 | 15 | TRBV10-3 | . | TRBD1 | TGTGCCATCAGCGAAAACGGACAGGGAACCTACGAGCAGTACTTC | CAISENGQGTYEQYF
TRBJ2-3 | 15 | TRBV7-9 | . | . | TGTGCCAGCAGCTTTTATATGGCGCACACAGATACGCAGTATTTT | CASSFYMAHTDTQYF
TRBJ1-1 | 13 | TRBV19 | . | . | TGTGCCAGTAGTCCCCGTCCGCTCACTGAAGCTTTCTTT | CASSPRPLTEAFF
TRBJ2-3 | 13 | TRBV7-8 | . | . | TGTGCCAGCAGCTGGGCGGTTACAGATACGCAGTATTTT | CASSWAVTDTQYF
TRBJ1-1 | 13 | TRBV7-8 | . | . | TGTGCCAGCAGGCGCGACACGAACACTGAAGCTTTCTTT | CASRRDTNTEAFF